The 19 T cell receptor beta chains below come from one sample, sequenced in a study of OX40 agonist ivuxolimab in advanced cancers. Method: immunoSEQ multiplex PCR; TCRdb's copy keeps in-frame clones and lacks some. The table records about 58,000 clones, around four fifths of them present only once. The specimen was CD4+ or CD8+ T cells sorted from blood, collected in a trial of the OX40 agonist ivuxolimab. The receptors here all came from an adult with an advanced solid tumor such as melanoma, head and neck, liver or kidney cancer.

V usage is TRBV6-1 and J usage is TRBJ1-2, with unresolved D. CDR1 and CDR2 (germline): MNHNS, SASEGT. The CDR3 is 16 residues long. V was clipped by 0 bases and J by 9 bases, with 20 bases between them. The CDR3, as DNA: TGTGCCAGCAGTGAAGCGTCCTCGGACCCAACCTCCCGCTACACCTTC. Protein sequence: CASSEASSDPTSRYTF.

The chain links TRBV28 to TRBJ2-5; D may correspond to TRBD1 or TRBD2 (5 bases each). V gave up 8 bases and J gave up 1 base, with 17 bases separating them. This CDR3 contains 15 residues. The germline CDR1 and CDR2 sequences are MDHEN and SYDVKM. As DNA, the CDR3 is TGTGCCAGCGGCCCCCGGGGTGGGGCCCAAGAGACCCAGTACTTC. Its translation: CASGPRGGAQETQYF.

The V gene is TRBV2, the J gene TRBJ1-1; perhaps TRBD1 as D (5 bases). The CDR3 runs 15 residues. The germline V gene has CDR1 SNHLY and CDR2 FYNNEI. Trimming cost V 2 bases and J 1 base, with 11 bases left between them. The CDR3 protein is CASSEQGGENTEAFF. CDR3 bases: TGTGCCAGCAGTGAACAGGGAGGGGAGAACACTGAAGCTTTCTTT.

Points on this clone: A read error may be the cause here, since a much bigger clone is one base away. The V and J genes are TRBV2 and TRBJ2-7; D could derive from TRBD1 or TRBD2 (5 bases each). CDR3 length: 12 residues. Germline values: CDR1 SNHLY, CDR2 FYNNEI. V was pared by 3 bases and J by 3 bases, with 6 bases between. The CDR3 spells CASSDGGYEQYF. CDR3 bases: TGTGCCAGCAGTGATGGGGGCTACGAGCAGTACTTC.

The V and J genes are TRBV6-5 and TRBJ1-2; perhaps TRBD1 as D (6 bases). V lost 6 bases to trimming and J lost 5 bases, with 13 bases between them. The CDR3 length is 13 residues. Germline CDR1 and CDR2: MNHEY and SVGAGI. The CDR3: CASRVTGRYGYTF. CDR3 sequence (DNA): TGTGCCAGCAGGGTTACAGGGAGGTATGGCTACACCTTC.

The chain recombines TRBV6-6 with TRBJ2-7, with 8 nucleotides matching TRBD1. This CDR3 contains 15 residues. With 2 bases clipped from V and 5 bases from J, the junction kept 8 bases outside the gene matches. Germline CDR1 and CDR2: MNHNY and SVGAGI (reference sequence). CDR3 amino acids: CASSYGQGKFNEQYF. In DNA, the CDR3 is TGTGCCAGCAGTTACGGACAGGGAAAGTTCAACGAGCAGTACTTC.

The V and J genes are TRBV6-1 and TRBJ1-2, with D perhaps TRBD1 (5 bases). Trimming left V 7 bases short and J 4 bases short, with 13 bases between. The CDR3 sequence is 13 residues long. Germline-derived CDR1 and CDR2 are MNHNS and SASEGT. The CDR3 sequence is CASIPGLRYGYTF. For the CDR3, the DNA is TGTGCCAGCATCCCGGGACTTCGCTATGGCTACACCTTC.

The chain is built from TRBV27 and TRBJ2-7; D gene unclear. CDR3 length: 13 residues. The germline V and J ends were trimmed by 2 bases and 7 bases, with 12 bases remaining between them. In germline, CDR1 is MNHEY, CDR2 SMNVEV (reference sequence). The CDR3 sequence: CASSLPPLGEQYF. The CDR3 DNA reads as TGTGCCAGCAGTTTACCCCCCCTGGGAGAGCAGTACTTC.

This clone was seen a few times. The CDR3 protein is CAISARSGGHQETQYF. The CDR3 nucleotides read TGTGCCATCAGTGCTCGTAGCGGGGGGCATCAAGAGACCCAGTACTTC. This chain connects TRBV10-3 to TRBJ2-5; 10 nucleotides align to TRBD2. CDR3 length: 16 amino acids. Germline loops: CDR1 ENHRY, CDR2 SYGVKD. The ends lost 4 bases at V and 2 bases at J; junction bases unmatched: 7.

The rearrangement joins TRBV7-2 to TRBJ1-5, with D unresolved. Germline V gene lookup returns CDR1 SGHTA and CDR2 FQGNSA. The V gene lost 1 base and the J gene lost 1 base, with 8 bases spanning the gap. CDR3 length: 15 residues. CDR3 in DNA: TGTGCCAGCAGCTTAGGAGAAGTGAGCAATCAGCCCCAGCATTTT. It encodes CASSLGEVSNQPQHF.

This clone came up once. This chain connects TRBV28 to TRBJ1-2; no clear D. This CDR3 spans 14 amino acids. The V and J ends lost 4 bases and 5 bases respectively, with 14 bases between them. Germline loops: CDR1 MDHEN, CDR2 SYDVKM. The CDR3 DNA follows: TGTGCCAGCAGTTCCCCCCAGGCCGATTATGGCTACACCTTC. Amino acid sequence: CASSSPQADYGYTF.

The chain's CDR3 is CASSPNSQYTEAFF. CDR3 coding DNA: TGTGCCAGCAGCCCAAATAGCCAATACACTGAAGCTTTCTTT. The V gene is TRBV7-2, the J gene TRBJ1-1; the D is unclear. The CDR3 has 14 residues. CDR1 and CDR2 (germline): SGHTA, FQGNSA. Trimming took 5 bases from V and 3 from J, leaving 13 bases between them. Full variable domain (rest looked up from reference TRBV7-2 and TRBJ1-1): GAGVSQSPSNKVTEKGKDVELRCDPISGHTALYWYRQSLGQGLEFLIYFQGNSAPDKSGLPSDRFSAERTGGSVSTLTIQRTQQEDSAVYLCASSPNSQYTEAFFGQGTRLTVV.

The rearrangement links TRBV21-1 to TRBJ2-1; the table's TRBD1 call for D was not verified on the DNA. TRBV21-1 is marked as a pseudogene. The CDR3 extends over 16 amino acids. The CDR3 nucleotides are TGTGCCAGCACCGGGACAGTTTTTTCCACACACAATGAGCAGTTCTTC. This codes for CASTGTVFSTHNEQFF.

The chain joins TRBV27 to TRBJ2-7; 14 positions match TRBD2. Per germline, CDR1 MNHEY and CDR2 SMNVEV (reference sequence). The CDR3 sequence is 16 residues long. Trimming removed 3 bases from V and 6 bases from J; junction bases left unmatched: 7. The CDR3 DNA follows: TGTGCCAGCAGTTTTGAGGGACTAGCGGGGGTCGGCGAGCAGTACTTC. It codes for CASSFEGLAGVGEQYF.

This clone was picked up one time. This chain connects TRBV21-1 to TRBJ2-5. TRBV21-1 counts as a pseudogene. The CDR3 length is 15 residues. The CDR3, as DNA: TGTGCCAGCAGCAAGACGGGACGCAGAAAAGAGACCCAGTACTTC. Residues: CASSKTGRRKETQYF.

The chain links TRBV6-5 to TRBJ1-2; D is unresolved. This CDR3 region has 13 residues. Germline CDR1 is MNHEY and CDR2 is SVGAGI. V lost 6 bases to trimming and J lost 2 bases, with 10 bases between them. CDR3 sequence: CASSLSRNYGYTF. The CDR3 nucleotides read TGTGCCAGCAGCCTATCGCGGAACTATGGCTACACCTTC.

The CDR3: CASSPQGAAYEQYF. Here the CDR3 DNA reads TGTGCCAGCAGCCCACAGGGGGCGGCCTACGAGCAGTACTTC. The chain is built from TRBV7-9 and TRBJ2-7; 9 nucleotides line up with TRBD1. V shed 5 bases, J shed 2 bases, and the junction held 4 bases outside the gene matches. This CDR3 comprises 14 residues. In germline, CDR1 is SEHNR, CDR2 FQNEAQ (reference sequence).

V is TRBV6-6 and J is TRBJ1-1, with D unclear. This CDR3 contains 16 residues. V lost 10 bases to trimming and J lost 0 bases, with 21 bases between them. Looked up from germline, CDR1 is MNHNY and CDR2 is SVGAGI (reference sequence). CDR3 nucleotides: TGTGCCATTACAACCCCGACGGTCGGCCTGAACACTGAAGCTTTCTTT. Protein product: CAITTPTVGLNTEAFF.

The rearrangement joins TRBV29-1 to TRBJ1-5; tentative D call: TRBD1 (5 bases). Germline assignment: CDR1 SQVTM and CDR2 ANQGSEA. The length of the CDR3 is 12 residues. Trimming removed 6 bases at V and 4 bases at J, with 10 bases between. The CDR3 nucleotides are TGCAGCGTGGGGACGGCGAATCAGCCCCAGCATTTT. Its protein product is CSVGTANQPQHF.